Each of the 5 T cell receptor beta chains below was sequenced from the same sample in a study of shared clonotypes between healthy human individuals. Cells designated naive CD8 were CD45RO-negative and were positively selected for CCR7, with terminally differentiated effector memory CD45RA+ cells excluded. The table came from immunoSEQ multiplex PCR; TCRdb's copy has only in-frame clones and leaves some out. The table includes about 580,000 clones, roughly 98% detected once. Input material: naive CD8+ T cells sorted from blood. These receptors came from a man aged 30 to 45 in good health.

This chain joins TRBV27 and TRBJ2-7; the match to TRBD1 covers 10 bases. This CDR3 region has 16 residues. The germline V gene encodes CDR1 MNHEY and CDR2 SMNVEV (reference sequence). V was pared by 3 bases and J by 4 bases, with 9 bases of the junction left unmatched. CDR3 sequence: CASSFQGQGVGYEQYF. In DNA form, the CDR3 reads TGTGCCAGCAGTTTCCAAGGACAGGGGGTAGGATACGAGCAGTACTTC.

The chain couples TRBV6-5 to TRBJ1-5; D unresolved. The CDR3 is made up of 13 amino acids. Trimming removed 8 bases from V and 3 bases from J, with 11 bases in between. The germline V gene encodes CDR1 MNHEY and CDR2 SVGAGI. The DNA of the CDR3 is TGTGCCAGCGCCCGGAGGAACAATCAGCCCCAGCATTTT. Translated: CASARRNNQPQHF.

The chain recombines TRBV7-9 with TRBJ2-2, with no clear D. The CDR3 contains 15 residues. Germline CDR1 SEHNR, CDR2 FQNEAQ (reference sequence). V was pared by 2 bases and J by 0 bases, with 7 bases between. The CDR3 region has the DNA TGTGCCAGCAGCTTAACGGATACGAACACCGGGGAGCTGTTTTTT. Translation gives CASSLTDTNTGELFF.

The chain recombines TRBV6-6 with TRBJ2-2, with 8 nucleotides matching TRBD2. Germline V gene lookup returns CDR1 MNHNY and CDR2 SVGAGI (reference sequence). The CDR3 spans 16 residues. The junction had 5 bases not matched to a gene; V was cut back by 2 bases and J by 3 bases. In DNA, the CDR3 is TGTGCCAGCAGTTACAAACTAGCGGAGTACACCGGGGAGCTGTTTTTT. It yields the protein CASSYKLAEYTGELFF.

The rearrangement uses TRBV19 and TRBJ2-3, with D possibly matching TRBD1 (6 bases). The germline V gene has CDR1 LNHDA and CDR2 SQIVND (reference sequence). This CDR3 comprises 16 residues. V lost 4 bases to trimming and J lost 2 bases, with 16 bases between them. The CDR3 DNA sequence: TGTGCCAGTAGTACGTATCCAGGACAGTTCACAGATACGCAGTATTTT. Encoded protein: CASSTYPGQFTDTQYF. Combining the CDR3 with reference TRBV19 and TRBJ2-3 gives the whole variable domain DGGITQSPKYLFRKEGQNVTLSCEQNLNHDAMYWYRQDPGQGLRLIYYSQIVNDFQKGDIAEGYSVSREKKESFPLTVTSAQKNPTAFYLCASSTYPGQFTDTQYFGPGTRLTVL.